Presented here are 30 T cell receptor beta chains from one specimen sequenced in a study of graft-versus-host responses after intestinal transplantation. Measured with immunoSEQ multiplex PCR; TCRdb has only the in-frame clones, and not every one. The sample carries 14,000 or so clones, roughly 30% recorded once. The sequenced sample was alloreactive CD4+ T cells from a mixed lymphocyte reaction culture, obtained before intestinal transplant. Subset indicated: CFSE-low proliferating T cells sorted from approximately 6-day pre-transplant mixed lymphocyte reaction (GvH or HvG direction). These receptors all come from a human patient who received an intestinal transplant.

The chain links TRBV27 to TRBJ2-7, with D tentatively TRBD1 (6 bases). This CDR3 has 15 residues. The germline V and J ends were trimmed by 2 bases and 2 bases, with 13 bases remaining between them. The germline gives CDR1 MNHEY, CDR2 SMNVEV (reference sequence). CDR3 protein: CASSLDRLLPYEQYF. Here the CDR3 DNA reads TGTGCCAGCAGTTTAGACAGGCTACTTCCCTACGAGCAGTACTTC.

The chain is built from TRBV28 and TRBJ2-7; D unclear. The length of the CDR3 is 14 residues. Between the trimmed V and J ends, which lost 7 bases and 4 bases, there was a span of 17 bases. Germline CDR1 is MDHEN and CDR2 is SYDVKM. The CDR3 region is CASKESPAVYEQYF. In DNA form, the CDR3 reads TGTGCCAGCAAGGAGTCTCCAGCCGTATACGAGCAGTACTTC.

This clone was recorded a few times. The rearrangement joins TRBV25-1 to TRBJ1-4; D unclear. In germline, CDR1 is MGHDK, CDR2 SYGVNS. V was cut by 2 bases and J by 10 bases, with 14 bases left in between. CDR3 size: 14 residues. CDR3 sequence reads: CASSETHVVGKLFF. DNA of the CDR3: TGTGCCAGCAGTGAAACTCATGTTGTAGGAAAACTGTTTTTT.

This chain connects TRBV5-4 to TRBJ2-3, with no clear D. Germline V gives CDR1 SGHNT, CDR2 YYREEE (reference sequence). The CDR3 loop spans 13 amino acids. Trimming shortened V by 3 bases and J by 3 bases, and 8 bases separated the two germline ends. CDR3 in DNA: TGTGCCAGCAGCTACCAAGGGACAGATACGCAGTATTTT. This translates into CASSYQGTDTQYF. The full variable domain, in which reference TRBV5-4 and TRBJ2-3 provide the parts outside the CDR3, is ETGVTQSPTHLIKTRGQQVTLRCSSQSGHNTVSWYQQALGQGPQFIFQYYREEENGRGNFPPRFSGLQFPNYSSELNVNALELDDSALYLCASSYQGTDTQYFGPGTRLTVL.

By frequency in the sample, this clone is medium-sized (0.01 to 0.1%). The chain couples TRBV6-6 to TRBJ1-3, with D maybe TRBD1 (5 bases). This CDR3 spans 16 amino acids. V lost 0 bases and J lost 8, with 17 bases in between. CDR1 and CDR2 (germline): MNHNY, SVGAGI (reference sequence). CDR3 in amino acids: CASSYSRGKDKDTIYF. CDR3 nucleotides: TGTGCCAGCAGTTACTCGAGGGGCAAGGATAAAGACACCATATATTTT.

V is TRBV19 and J is TRBJ2-7, with TRBD1 matching 8 bases. This CDR3 spans 14 amino acids. Losses at the gene ends were 3 bases for V and 3 bases for J; bases not matched to a gene: 4. Germline CDR1 LNHDA, CDR2 SQIVND (reference sequence). CDR3 in DNA: TGTGCCAGTAGTATTGGACAGGGACTCTACGAGCAGTACTTC. As protein: CASSIGQGLYEQYF.

The chain uses TRBV20-1 and TRBJ2-4, with D possibly being TRBD2 (5 bases). Germline lookup yields CDR1 DFQATT and CDR2 SNEGSKA (reference sequence). Between the trimmed V and J ends, which lost 5 bases and 7 bases, there was a span of 9 bases. The CDR3 consists of 11 residues. The CDR3 nucleotides read TGCAGTGCTGGGGAGAACAACATTCAGTACTTC. Protein: CSAGENNIQYF.

This clone was observed a handful of times. The chain links TRBV2 to TRBJ2-1; possible D gene TRBD2, 6 bases. The CDR3 runs to 12 residues. Trimming took 1 base from V and 10 from J, leaving 8 bases between them. Germline V gene data show CDR1 as SNHLY and CDR2 as FYNNEI. In DNA, the CDR3 is TGTGCCAGCAGTGAAGGCCTAGCGGAGCAGTTCTTC. It encodes CASSEGLAEQFF.

The CDR3 reads CASSPSGWGANEQFF. CDR3 sequence (DNA): TGTGCCAGCAGCCCCTCGGGGTGGGGTGCCAATGAGCAGTTCTTC. This chain uses TRBV5-4 with TRBJ2-1; tentative D call: TRBD2 (5 bases). Trimming cost V 4 bases and J 6 bases, with 17 bases left between them. CDR3 length: 15 residues. The germline gives CDR1 SGHNT, CDR2 YYREEE (reference sequence).

This clone was detected only a few times. V usage is TRBV4-3 and J usage is TRBJ1-4; 7 bases are a match to TRBD1. The CDR3 sequence is 13 residues long. CDR1 is LGHNA, CDR2 YSLEER, per germline. The J segment lost 9 bases and the V segment lost 3 bases, leaving 4 bases of the junction unmatched. CDR3 DNA: TGCGCCAGCAGCCAGACAGGGAATCAAAAACTGTTTTTT. It encodes CASSQTGNQKLFF.

V usage is TRBV6-5 and J usage is TRBJ1-1; D is uncertain. V was trimmed by 4 bases and J by 3 bases, leaving 9 bases between them. The CDR3 spans 13 residues. The germline V gene encodes CDR1 MNHEY and CDR2 SVGAGI. This CDR3 reads CASSFDRDTEAFF. For the CDR3, the DNA is TGTGCCAGCAGTTTTGACCGTGACACTGAAGCTTTCTTT.

The table lists this clone with a few counts. This chain connects TRBV5-1 to TRBJ2-6, with 8 bases identical to TRBD1. Per the germline V gene, CDR1 is SGHRS and CDR2 is YFSETQ. CDR3 length: 16 amino acids. J lost 2 bases, V lost 7 bases, and 8 bases had no gene match. DNA of the CDR3: TGCGCCAGCGAGGCAGGGGGCTTTGCTGGGGCCAACGTCCTGACTTTC. This encodes CASEAGGFAGANVLTF. Together with reference TRBV5-1 and TRBJ2-6, the CDR3 gives the full variable domain: KAGVTQTPRYLIKTRGQQVTLSCSPISGHRSVSWYQQTPGQGLQFLFEYFSETQRNKGNFPGRFSGRQFSNSRSEMNVSTLELGDSALYLCASEAGGFAGANVLTFGAGSRLTVL.

The chain links TRBV6-5 to TRBJ2-7; TRBD2 might be the D (5 bases). The germline V gene has CDR1 MNHEY and CDR2 SVGAGI. The CDR3 runs 15 residues. Trimming took off 5 bases at V and 4 bases at J, with 18 bases between the two ends. In DNA form, the CDR3 reads TGTGCCAGCAGTGCAACCGGCAAGACGGGATACGAGCAGTACTTC. Amino acids: CASSATGKTGYEQYF.

This rearrangement joins TRBV5-5 to TRBJ2-7; maybe TRBD2 (5 bases). The CDR3 totals 12 residues. The V and J ends lost 0 bases and 8 bases respectively, with 9 bases between them. CDR1 and CDR2 (germline): SGHKS, YYEKEE (reference sequence). Here the CDR3 DNA reads TGTGCCAGCAGCTTGGTCGGGGAGAAGCAGTACTTC. It yields the protein CASSLVGEKQYF. Full variable domain (missing parts from reference TRBV5-5 and TRBJ2-7): DAGVTQSPTHLIKTRGQQVTLRCSPISGHKSVSWYQQVLGQGPQFIFQYYEKEERGRGNFPDRFSARQFPNYSSELNVNALLLGDSALYLCASSLVGEKQYFGPGTRLTVT.

The rearrangement uses TRBV5-1 and TRBJ2-2; D might be TRBD2 (6 bases). The CDR3 is made up of 15 amino acids. V was clipped by 3 bases and J by 2 bases, with 11 bases between them. The germline V gene has CDR1 SGHRS and CDR2 YFSETQ. The CDR3 coding sequence is TGCGCCAGCAGCTCGGGACTTCATAACACCGGGGAGCTGTTTTTT. Translated, it gives CASSSGLHNTGELFF.

V usage is TRBV30 and J usage is TRBJ2-1; 13 positions agree with TRBD2. There are 16 residues in the CDR3. V gave up 2 bases and J gave up 8 bases; unmatched junction bases: 9. Germline CDR1 and CDR2: GTSNPN and SVGIG (reference sequence). The CDR3 loop reads CAWSTTGTSGIYEQFF. CDR3 nucleotides: TGTGCCTGGAGTACTACCGGGACTAGCGGGATCTATGAGCAGTTCTTC.

This clone has just a few counts. The chain is built from TRBV9 and TRBJ1-4; TRBD1 agrees at 10 bases. Germline assignment: CDR1 SGDLS and CDR2 YYNGEE. The CDR3 has 16 amino acids. With 0 bases clipped from V and 4 bases from J, the junction kept 3 bases outside the gene matches. The CDR3, as DNA: TGTGCCAGCAGCGTAGGACAGGGGGCCATTAATGAAAAACTGTTTTTT. It is translated as CASSVGQGAINEKLFF. Based on the CDR3 plus reference TRBV9 and TRBJ1-4, the full variable domain is DSGVTQTPKHLITATGQRVTLRCSPRSGDLSVYWYQQSLDQGLQFLIQYYNGEERAKGNILERFSAQQFPDLHSELNLSSLELGDSALYFCASSVGQGAINEKLFFGSGTQLSVL.

This clone was seen only a few times. This chain links TRBV5-8 with TRBJ2-5; D tentatively reads TRBD1 or TRBD2 (5 bases each). Germline assignment: CDR1 SGHTS and CDR2 YDEGEE. Trimming removed 0 bases from V and 1 base from J, with 13 bases in between. This CDR3 is 16 amino acids long. CDR3 residues: CASSLGDGPIQETQYF. CDR3 coding DNA: TGTGCCAGCAGCTTGGGGGACGGCCCGATCCAAGAGACCCAGTACTTC.

This clone was recorded a few times. The chain joins TRBV4-2 to TRBJ1-4, with D possibly TRBD1 on 6 matching bases. Trimming took 1 base from V and 13 from J, leaving 19 bases between them. Germline CDR1 LGHNA, CDR2 YNFKEQ. CDR3 length: 15 amino acids. CDR3 sequence (DNA): TGTGCCAGCAGCCAAGCAGGGAGGGGGTCTACAGGACTGTTTTTT. Its protein is CASSQAGRGSTGLFF.

Comment on this clone: A far larger clone is off by one base, so a read error is likely. As the CDR3 is not closed by the conserved phenylalanine or tryptophan, this likely results from a read error. The J gene is TRBJ2-3, the V gene TRBV7-9; 8 nucleotides match TRBD2. Germline CDR1 SEHNR, CDR2 FQNEAQ (reference sequence). This CDR3 contains 17 residues. Trimming removed 4 bases from V and 6 bases from J; junction bases left unmatched: 15. CDR3 nucleotides: TGTGCCAGCAGCTATCCCCGCGGGAGCGGGAGTGTTGATACGCAGTATCTT. It specifies CASSYPRGSGSVDTQYL.

By sample share, this clone is large. The same CDR3 is also encoded by other DNA sequences in this sample. This chain joins TRBV18 and TRBJ1-2; 7 positions match TRBD1. The CDR3 consists of 13 residues. The germline gives CDR1 KGHSH, CDR2 LQKENI. Unmatched junction bases numbered 4, after V lost 3 bases and J lost 6 bases. The CDR3 protein is CASSPRDSDGYTF. CDR3 nucleotides: TGTGCCAGCTCACCCCGGGACAGCGATGGCTACACCTTC.

This clone was detected only a few times. This likely came from a read error, as a far larger clone is one base away. The chain uses TRBV5-1 and TRBJ2-7, with 7 bases identical to TRBD2. There are 16 residues in the CDR3. With V trimmed by 0 bases and J by 0 bases, 6 bases remained unmatched. Germline CDR1 reads SGHRS; CDR2 reads YFSETQ. The CDR3 DNA reads TGCGCCAGCAGCTTGGCAAGCGGGATGTACTCCTACGAGCAGTACTTC. It translates to CASSLASGMYSYEQYF.

The genes are TRBV18 and TRBJ1-4; no clear D. This CDR3 spans 15 amino acids. Trimming pared 0 bases from V and 5 bases from J, leaving 10 bases between. CDR1 and CDR2 from the germline V gene are KGHSH and LQKENI. CDR3 nucleotide sequence: TGTGCCAGCTCACCACCGCTAGTAAAGAATGAAAAACTGTTTTTT. Encoded protein: CASSPPLVKNEKLFF.

The table lists this clone with a few counts. The chain employs TRBV28 and TRBJ2-2, with D possibly being TRBD2 (6 bases). The CDR3 covers 13 residues. CDR1 is MDHEN, CDR2 SYDVKM, per germline. Trimming cost V 5 bases and J 6 bases, with 10 bases left between them. This CDR3 reads CASSLLAPGELFF. The CDR3 DNA reads TGTGCCAGCAGTCTACTAGCCCCCGGGGAGCTGTTTTTT.

CDR3 residues: CASSIAGGTDTQYF. As DNA, the CDR3 is TGTGCCAGTAGTATCGCAGGGGGCACAGATACGCAGTATTTT. J is TRBJ2-3 and V is TRBV19; tentatively, D is TRBD1 (6 bases). The V end was cut by 3 bases, the J end by 1 base, with 8 bases between. The CDR3 spans 14 residues. Germline CDR1 LNHDA, CDR2 SQIVND (reference sequence). The whole variable domain, filled in from reference TRBV19 and TRBJ2-3, reads DGGITQSPKYLFRKEGQNVTLSCEQNLNHDAMYWYRQDPGQGLRLIYYSQIVNDFQKGDIAEGYSVSREKKESFPLTVTSAQKNPTAFYLCASSIAGGTDTQYFGPGTRLTVL.

This clone was observed a few times. This chain links TRBV4-2 with TRBJ2-1, with 10 bases that match TRBD2. The CDR3 loop spans 17 amino acids. The germline V gene has CDR1 LGHNA and CDR2 YNFKEQ. V was pared by 1 base and J by 5 bases, with 8 bases of the junction left unmatched. The CDR3 DNA follows: TGTGCCAGCAGCCAAGCGGTGGGACTAGCGACCGACAATGAGCAGTTCTTC. Its translation is CASSQAVGLATDNEQFF.

This clone is large within its sample. This chain uses TRBV18 with TRBJ2-7, with D possibly being TRBD2 (6 bases). The CDR3 totals 12 residues. Germline assignment: CDR1 KGHSH and CDR2 LQKENI. Trimming cost V 3 bases and J 4 bases, with 7 bases left between them. The CDR3 DNA reads TGTGCCAGCTCACCGGCGGGGTACGAGCAGTACTTC. It translates to CASSPAGYEQYF.

This chain uses TRBV6-5 with TRBJ1-2, with 8 bases that match TRBD1. Germline values: CDR1 MNHEY, CDR2 SVGAGI. This CDR3 has 15 residues. The V and J ends lost 2 bases and 2 bases, in that order; junction bases with no gene match: 4. CDR3 protein: CASSYRRDRNYGYTF. Written as DNA, the CDR3 is TGTGCCAGCAGTTACCGACGGGACAGGAACTATGGCTACACCTTC.

DNA for the CDR3: TGTGCCATCAGACTAGCGGGAGCCTACGAGCAGTACTTC. Protein product: CAIRLAGAYEQYF. The J gene is TRBJ2-7, the V gene TRBV10-3; 11 positions match TRBD2. With 6 bases clipped from V and 2 bases from J, the junction kept 0 bases outside the gene matches. This CDR3 has 13 amino acids. CDR1 is ENHRY, CDR2 SYGVKD, per germline.

The chain has TRBV11-1 and TRBJ2-3, with 12 bases fitting TRBD2. Germline loops: CDR1 SGHAT, CDR2 FQDESV (reference sequence). The CDR3 runs 14 residues. Trimming removed 4 bases from V and 12 bases from J; junction bases left unmatched: 8. The DNA for the CDR3 is TGTGCCAGCAGCTCGATCCGACTAGCGGGAGAACAGTATTTT. Residues: CASSSIRLAGEQYF.